A single TCR beta chain is shown here with its context. The antigen is undetermined. This sample was included in a study of T cells in Graves' hyperthyroidism and ophthalmopathy. About the study: Blood was drawn when the patient was first diagnosed and still untreated. Findings and caveats of the study: A median around 6 months before onset, the model predicted ophthalmopathy.

The V gene's germline CDR1 is LNHDA and CDR2 SQIVND (reference sequence). Deletions cut 10 bases from V and 8 bases from J, with 20 bases between. The CDR3 runs 13 residues. Authors of the study amplified TCR beta CDR3 regions from RNA transcripts. The HTBI primer set served for first-round RT-PCR of the TCR CDR3. TCRdb re-called the multiplex PCR reads with MiXCR, one entry per CDR3 protein. Of a few hundred thousand distinct CDR3 sequences detected, 15% to 20% appear once; the ten largest clones hold 15% to 20%. The sequence was collected from a woman aged 18-29 years with Graves' ophthalmopathy. The sequencing sample was made of blood. The chain carries TRBV19 and TRBJ1-1; D not resolved. In DNA, the CDR3 is TGTGCCACTCAAGACAAGAAAGGTATCGAAGCTTTCTTT. Its protein product is CATQDKKGIEAFF. Full variable domain (missing parts from reference TRBV19 and TRBJ1-1): DGGITQSPKYLFRKEGQNVTLSCEQNLNHDAMYWYRQDPGQGLRLIYYSQIVNDFQKGDIAEGYSVSREKKESFPLTVTSAQKNPTAFYLCATQDKKGIEAFFGQGTRLTVV.